The clone carrying this T cell receptor beta chain has a single count. CDR1 LGHDT and CDR2 YNNKEL come from the germline V gene (reference sequence). The ends lost 5 bases at V and 2 bases at J; junction bases unmatched: 5. This CDR3 has 15 amino acids. Generated by immunoSEQ multiplex PCR, the TCRdb table keeps only in-frame clones and is missing some. The sample has about 36,000 clones; about 81% are singletons. The sample is drawn from a study of blood T cell repertoires in COVID-19. The genes are TRBV3-1 (or the pseudogene TRBV3-2) and TRBJ2-3; 9 bases agree with TRBD1. The sample comprised peripheral blood. The source is a human donor in a cohort sampled during active or convalescent COVID-19. The donor label of this sample is uncertain. CDR3 amino acids: CASSSGTGYTDTQYF. CDR3 nucleotides: TGTGCCAGCAGCTCCGGGACAGGGTACACAGATACGCAGTATTTT.